This TCR beta chain was sequenced in a study of cytomegalovirus exposure and HLA in healthy donors (dated by TCRdb to 2016 to 2017). With regard to the full study: An earlier analysis of 587 of the donors reported more than 250 Gb of sequence data and around 110 million unique TCR beta sequences from about 180 million T cells. The genetic ancestry cluster associated with self-reported Caucasian donors included 81% of the 300 to 450 genotyped donors. The number of donors typed differed by locus, with 629-630 for A, B, C, DRB1 and DQB1, around 560 for DQA1, under 610 for DPA1, and around 460 for DPB1. Among around 400 genotyped donors of the cohort, an average of around 220,000 unique TCR beta nucleotide sequences was sequenced per donor, of which about 19% were non-productive. In a later analysis, previously published TCR beta repertoires from hundreds of donors were re-analyzed and high-resolution HLA genotyping was added so that TCR occurrence patterns could be studied. Approximately 330 gigabases of sequencing data and approximately 92 million unique TCR sequences made up an early release that covered 500 to 700 HLA-typed donors. HLA typing included class I and class II loci at four-digit resolution. To predict cytomegalovirus infection status, the study brought together high-throughput TCR immunosequencing, statistical association of individual TCRs with disease status, and machine learning. Along with the roughly 710-subject first cohort, a separate validation cohort of around 110 different subjects was used. Every discovery cohort repertoire had been produced on one sequencing platform. A later genetic analysis took genome-wide SNP genotypes for about 55% of the roughly 670 donors and used that subset as a discovery cohort. Using immunosequencing, the study profiled T cell repertoires from about 650 subjects and related those repertoires to cytomegalovirus serostatus. An earlier analysis of 500 to 650 of the donors applied high-throughput TCR beta sequencing to assess whether each TCR beta V gene segment acted as functional or pseudogenic. The aim of the study was to test whether cataloging public T cell receptors could identify signatures of past pathogen exposure. Donor age, sex, ethnicity and CMV serostatus were compiled alongside the repertoire data. In the later analysis, no new phenotypic data were used to find candidate immune exposures; instead, reliance was placed on TCR beta sequences and their occurrence across donors. A handful of DR-DQ haplotypes were handled as single units for association and clustering because linkage in the cohort was strong.

The cohort comprised 550 to 700 healthy bone marrow donors. All cohort members were sampled while nominally healthy, although unrecorded immune exposures were likely present. The donor tested CMV seronegative, placing the donor among the approximately 400 seronegative members of the cohort. A peripheral blood sample was provided by each donor, and peripheral blood mononuclear cells were used for TCR beta sequencing. The Qiagen DNeasy Blood Extraction Kit was used to extract genomic DNA from the blood cell samples. Remarks on this clone: There is no known antigen for this receptor. One junction end does not reproduce the germline sequence, and a read error may be involved.

Libraries came from the immunoSEQ multiplex PCR assay. For the multiplex PCR, a mixture combining 60 forward primers for TCR Vbeta segments and 13 reverse primers for TCR Jbeta segments was used. The CDR3 region of rearranged TCR beta genes was amplified from genomic DNA with a multiplex PCR assay. Amplified TCR beta libraries were sequenced as 87-base-pair reads on the Illumina HiSeq System. On the authors' methods: A later analysis tallied tens of millions of unique TCR beta chains across the 666 repertoires, and 10 million to 11 million of those chains were shared by two or more donors. Raw reads were error-corrected and collapsed into unique sequences with a nearest-neighbor algorithm that merged closely related sequences to remove PCR and sequencing errors. V, D and J gene segments were assigned by aligning CDR3 sequences to IMGT reference sequences. For a sequence to be retained, a match of at least six nucleotides was required to both a V gene segment and a J gene segment. Rearrangements were classified as productive when the CDR3 lacked stop codons and remained in frame with V and J, and all other rearrangements were classified as non-productive. CDR3 was defined by IMGT convention, running from the second conserved V-encoded cysteine to the conserved J-encoded phenylalanine. The earlier analysis of 587 of the donors excluded any sequence lacking an unambiguous match to a single V gene segment. In an earlier analysis of roughly 600 of the donors, a V segment was called functional when productive rearrangements were above 56.7%, and segregating when the standard deviation between donors exceeded 5%. A statistical classification framework was built to diagnose cytomegalovirus status from the catalog of TCR beta chain sequences. V and J gene assignment, in a later analysis, came from comparing TCR nucleotide sequences with IMGT/GENE-DB human TR gene sequences. The TCRdist pipeline was used in a later analysis to assign CDR3 sequences and most-parsimonious VDJ recombination scenarios. A later analysis defined each TCR beta chain by its CDR3 amino acid sequence plus V-gene family, and excluded reads lacking a unique V-gene family. To address suspected cross-contamination and a sequencing artifact, a later analysis removed 550 to 750 highly shared, low-generation-probability nucleotide sequences. A later analysis calculated a clonal expansion index for each public chain from normalized within-repertoire ranks of inferred template counts. A later analysis computed generation probabilities with a VDJ recombination model fitted to out-of-frame rearrangements, and checked the results against IGoR. In a later analysis, hypergeometric tests were used to score TCR-TCR, TCR-HLA and TCR-CMV co-occurrence, with a repertoire-size bias correction applied to TCR pairs. False discovery rates were estimated in a later analysis by permuting HLA or CMV assignments 20 times. A later analysis grouped co-occurring TCRs with DBSCAN, adding TCRdist sequence similarity when clustering within HLA-allele-positive subsets. Repertoires with fewer than 30,000 or more than 120,000 public chains were left out of co-occurrence clustering, as were a few repertoires with anomalous nucleotide sharing. Here the immuneACCESS table is served through TCRdb, limited to in-frame sequences with V and J called. Missing clones are a known gap in these copies; in checked studies unresolved V genes cover under half, and the rest lacks a known reason. D and trimming come from the DNA, and the V and J calls and clone size come from that table. Recorded for this sample are about 150,000 clones; 75% to 90% of them occurred a single time. The ten largest clonotypes hold approximately 1.5% of the sample.

Overall study results and their limits: A cluster of highly shared sequence variants was judged likely to be a technical artifact of the sequencing pipeline. In a later analysis, several top co-occurrence clusters were reported to appear linked to parvovirus B19, influenza, CMV and Epstein-Barr virus. A further reported finding was that TCR beta sequences accurately predicted the HLA-A and HLA-B alleles for most subjects in the first cohort. The only immune exposure information available for the cohort was CMV serostatus. Because HLA typing was unavailable for some donors at each locus, only the typed subset was used in association tests. Presence/absence analyses assumed roughly uniform sequencing depth across donors, an assumption that may not hold. An earlier analysis of 587 of the donors showed that most TCR beta V segments appeared in productive rearrangements either about 87% or about 30% of the time, which broadly matched IMGT annotations. Most TCR sequences were seen in very few donors, while some public TCRs were found in many individuals. A later genetic analysis reported fewer N-insertions in productive TCRs among donors in an Asian-associated ancestry cluster than the roughly 700-donor mean. The classifier was reported to diagnose cytomegalovirus status with high specificity and sensitivity in both the original cohort and the validation cohort. This cohort had only TCR beta chains sequenced, and the lack of alpha or paired-chain data limited which features could be detected. According to a later analysis, most CMV-associated TCR beta chains appeared to be HLA-restricted, and the HLA associations seemed to be driven largely by CMV exposure. In the study, around 150 TCR beta chains were listed as associated with cytomegalovirus. Linkage disequilibrium might explain the correlated functional status among segregating V segments, but an unknown experimental factor could not be ruled out. Over 15 rarely observed V segments, including chromosome 9 orphons, were excluded from the earlier analysis of a few hundred of the donors because counts were too low. In a later analysis, the rate of TCR association differed among HLA loci, with DRB1 alleles having the most associated TCRs and HLA-C alleles having the fewest. Three of the identified cytomegalovirus-associated TCR beta chains were confirmed in vitro to be specific for cytomegalovirus antigens. The authors suggested that the approach could potentially be extended to other disease states and immunological phenotypes. When HLA alleles, especially DR and DQ, strongly co-occurred, attributing TCR associations to individual alleles was difficult. In a later analysis, some 18,000 TCR beta sequences were associated with specific HLA alleles at a false discovery rate of 0.05. A later genetic analysis associated a missense DCLRE1C variant with V-gene and J-gene trimming of TCR beta chains, and an independent cohort replicated the association. A later analysis found that HLA-associated TCR beta chains were more clonally expanded and had lower generation probabilities than equally common non-associated chains.

This receptor was obtained from a woman between 18 and 30 years old in good health and CMV-seronegative. Sequenced: PBMCs.

The CDR3 region reads CASSLTGPGANGLTF. The DNA sequence is as follows: TGTGCCAGCAGCCTGACAGGGCCCGGGGCCAACGGCCTGACTTTC. This chain joins TRBV11-2 to TRBJ2-6, with TRBD1 matching 7 junction bases. Sequences SGHAT (CDR1) and FQNNGV (CDR2) are obtained from the germline V gene. The CDR3 runs 15 amino acids, cysteine and phenylalanine included. The sequence is cut down to CDR3 DNA, 45 bases in frame from base 1. Full variable domain (CDR3 extended with the reference TRBV11-2 and TRBJ2-6 proteins): EAGVAQSPRYKIIEKRQSVAFWCNPISGHATLYWYQQILGQGPKLLIQFQNNGVVDDSQLPKDRFSAERLKGVDSTLKIQPAKLEDSAVYLCASSLTGPGANGLTFGAGSRLTVL.